This TCR beta chain came from a study of blood T cell repertoires in COVID-19. Overall study context: From T cells, B-cell-depleted T cells, or PBMCs came the material, which was cDNA or gDNA.

CDR1 SNHLY and CDR2 FYNNEI come from the germline V gene. This CDR3 contains 14 residues. V dropped 6 bases and J dropped 6; count of bases not matched to a gene: 4. As processed by the authors: Cell counts per sample came from amplifying reference gene primers. Sequencing used immunoSEQ multiplex PCR; TCRdb keeps in-frame clones, though not all of them. The DNA gave D and trimming, while V, J and clone size come from that table. The table lists 200,000 to 250,000 clones, more than 75% of them singletons, with roughly 8.2% in the top ten. While infection was still active, Seattle patients were enrolled and then followed longitudinally.

The sequence was obtained from a woman of 80 years or more with COVID-19, enrolled during active disease. Sequenced input: peripheral blood. The chain joins TRBV2 to TRBJ1-5, with 11 bases fitting TRBD1. For the CDR3, the DNA is TGTGCCAGCAGAGGGACAGGGGGACGTCAGCCCCAGCATTTT. Its translation is CASRGTGGRQPQHF.